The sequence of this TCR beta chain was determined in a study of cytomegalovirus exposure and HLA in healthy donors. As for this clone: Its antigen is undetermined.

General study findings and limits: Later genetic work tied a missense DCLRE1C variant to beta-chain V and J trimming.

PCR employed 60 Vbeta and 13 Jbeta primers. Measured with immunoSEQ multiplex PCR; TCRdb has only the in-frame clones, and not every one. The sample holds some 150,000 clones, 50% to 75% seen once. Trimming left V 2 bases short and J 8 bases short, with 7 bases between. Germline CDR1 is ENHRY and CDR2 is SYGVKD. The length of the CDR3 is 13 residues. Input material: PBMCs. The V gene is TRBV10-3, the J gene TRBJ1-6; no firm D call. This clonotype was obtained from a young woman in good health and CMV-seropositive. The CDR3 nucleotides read TGTGCCATCAGTGAGGCAGGATATTCACCCCTCCACTTT. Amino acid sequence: CAISEAGYSPLHF.